This TCR beta chain was documented in a study of vaccination and CD4 T cells after COVID-19. Study information: The convalescents, six males and four females, included two who were Hispanic. In culture, cells were exposed to overlapping spike peptides from SARS-CoV-2, HCoV-NL63, HCoV-OC43 and HCoV-229E.

The Oncomine TCR Beta short-read assay generated sequence data from the DNA of cultured CD4+ T cells. TCRdb reprocessed the PCR reads with MiXCR, giving one entry per CDR3 protein. This sample carries approximately 24,000 distinct CDR3 sequences, 40% of them seen once, and the ten largest clones take approximately 11%. CDR1 is KGHDR, CDR2 SFDVKD, per germline. The CDR3 loop spans 15 amino acids. V gave up 5 bases and J gave up 5 bases; unmatched junction bases: 6. Sample treatment: 10-day PBMC culture with coronavirus spike peptide pools or control peptides (ViraFEST assay). Positive PCR dates covered March to December 2020, before US Alpha, Beta and Delta variants. Alongside approximately 10 IU/ml IL-2 and about 9.5 ug/ml peptide pools, PBMCs were cultured at some 1.9 million per well. Only a few counts were recorded for this clonotype. Antigen specificity is unknown.

This receptor was taken from a human donor who had recovered from COVID-19. The rearrangement joins TRBV24-1 to TRBJ2-2, with 8 bases identical to TRBD1. The source material was CD4+ T cells from blood, cultured in vitro. This CDR3 is CATSVVTGGTGELFF. The CDR3 DNA sequence: TGTGCCACCAGTGTAGTAACAGGGGGGACCGGGGAGCTGTTTTTT.